This entry lists 10 T cell receptor beta chains sequenced from one sample in a study of neurological immune-mediated disorders. TCRdb used MiXCR to reprocess the 5' RACE reads, holding one entry per CDR3 protein. The repertoire holds roughly 70,000 distinct CDR3 sequences, approximately 5% seen once, with 2.2% in the top ten. Sequencing was carried out using PBMCs. The receptors come from a woman in her 70s with multiple sclerosis.

Only a few counts were recorded for this clonotype. One base away lies a much larger clone, so this may be a sequencing read error. This rearrangement joins TRBV9 to TRBJ2-3; tentatively, D is TRBD1 or TRBD2 (7 bases each). Germline CDR1 is SGDLS and CDR2 is YYNGEE. The V end lost 4 bases, the J end lost 4 bases, and 16 bases lay between the germline ends. The CDR3 is 15 amino acids. CDR3 region: CASSQQAGGADTQYF. CDR3 in DNA: TGTGCCAGCAGCCAGCAGGCAGGGGGGGCAGATACGCAGTATTTT.

The sample holds many counts of this clonotype. The chain recombines TRBV12-3 or TRBV12-4 with TRBJ1-1, with D unclear. The length of the CDR3 is 13 residues. V lost 1 base and J 9 bases, leaving 12 bases between the germline ends. CDR3: CASSLEVLGKAFF. CDR3 nucleotide sequence: TGTGCCAGCAGTTTAGAGGTACTGGGGAAAGCTTTCTTT.

The table lists this clonotype with many counts. The V call is TRBV12-3 or TRBV12-4, the J call TRBJ2-3, with D tentatively TRBD2 (7 bases). The V and J ends lost 6 bases and 4 bases respectively, with 17 bases between them. The CDR3 has 15 residues. The CDR3 DNA reads TGTGCCAGCAGCTCCAACAGGGCGGGGGCAGATACGCAGTATTTT. It is translated as CASSSNRAGADTQYF.

This clonotype came up many times. This chain joins TRBV5-1 and TRBJ2-6, with 9 bases fitting TRBD2. Germline CDR1 and CDR2: SGHRS and YFSETQ. The CDR3 runs 17 residues. V shed 2 bases, J shed 4 bases, and the junction held 7 bases outside the gene matches. For the CDR3, the DNA is TGCGCCAGCAGCTTAGGTAGCGGGAGCTTCGGGGCCAACGTCCTGACTTTC. Encoded protein: CASSLGSGSFGANVLTF.

There are many counts of this clonotype. CDR3 bases: TGTGCCAGCTCAAATAACAGGGGGCTCCAGCATTTT. Translation: CASSNNRGLQHF. V and J are TRBV18 and TRBJ1-5; 9 bases fit TRBD1. The length of the CDR3 is 12 residues. Germline V CDR1 and CDR2: KGHSH, LQKENI. Germline trimming cut 5 bases from V and 12 bases from J; bases unmatched to any gene: 5.

The table lists this clonotype with many counts. This chain joins TRBV5-1 and TRBJ2-1; D remains unclear. In germline, CDR1 is SGHRS, CDR2 YFSETQ. Trimming took off 0 bases at V and 1 base at J, with 8 bases between the two ends. This CDR3 region has 15 residues. CDR3: CASSLGVASYNEQFF. Here the CDR3 DNA reads TGCGCCAGCAGCTTGGGGGTCGCATCCTACAATGAGCAGTTCTTC.

As concerns this clonotype: This may be a read error, as it is one base from a much larger clone. V gene TRBV7-2 combines with J gene TRBJ1-2; 12 nucleotides match TRBD1. This CDR3 is built from 15 residues. Germline V CDR1 and CDR2: SGHTA, FQGNSA. The CDR3 region is CASSPGTGGRYGHTF. CDR3 coding DNA: TGTGCCAGCAGCCCTGGGACAGGGGGCCGGTATGGCCACACCTTC.

This clonotype was counted at least ten times. This rearrangement joins TRBV6-6 to TRBJ2-7; D possibly corresponds to TRBD1 (6 bases). Trimming took 0 bases from V and 5 from J, leaving 17 bases between them. The CDR3 consists of 16 residues. CDR1 and CDR2 from the germline V gene are MNHNY and SVGAGI (reference sequence). The CDR3 here is CASSYSNLAKGDEQYF. Here the CDR3 DNA reads TGTGCCAGCAGTTACTCAAATCTAGCTAAGGGGGACGAGCAGTACTTC.

The V and J genes are TRBV29-1 and TRBJ2-1, with TRBD2 identical over 7 bases. Trimming cost V 3 bases and J 9 bases; bases outside gene matches: 14. The CDR3 spans 15 residues. Germline V gene lookup returns CDR1 SQVTM and CDR2 ANQGSEA. The CDR3 DNA reads TGCAGCGTTGACCATGGTGAGGGAGGGCCCTCTGAGCAGTTCTTC. Its protein is CSVDHGEGGPSEQFF.

The sample holds many counts of this clonotype. This rearrangement joins TRBV20-1 to TRBJ2-7, with a tentative D call TRBD1 (6 bases). V lost 3 bases and J 3 bases, leaving 9 bases between the germline ends. This CDR3 comprises 12 residues. Per germline, CDR1 DFQATT and CDR2 SNEGSKA (reference sequence). CDR3 protein: CSASRDNYEQYF. DNA of the CDR3: TGCAGTGCTAGTAGGGACAACTACGAGCAGTACTTC.